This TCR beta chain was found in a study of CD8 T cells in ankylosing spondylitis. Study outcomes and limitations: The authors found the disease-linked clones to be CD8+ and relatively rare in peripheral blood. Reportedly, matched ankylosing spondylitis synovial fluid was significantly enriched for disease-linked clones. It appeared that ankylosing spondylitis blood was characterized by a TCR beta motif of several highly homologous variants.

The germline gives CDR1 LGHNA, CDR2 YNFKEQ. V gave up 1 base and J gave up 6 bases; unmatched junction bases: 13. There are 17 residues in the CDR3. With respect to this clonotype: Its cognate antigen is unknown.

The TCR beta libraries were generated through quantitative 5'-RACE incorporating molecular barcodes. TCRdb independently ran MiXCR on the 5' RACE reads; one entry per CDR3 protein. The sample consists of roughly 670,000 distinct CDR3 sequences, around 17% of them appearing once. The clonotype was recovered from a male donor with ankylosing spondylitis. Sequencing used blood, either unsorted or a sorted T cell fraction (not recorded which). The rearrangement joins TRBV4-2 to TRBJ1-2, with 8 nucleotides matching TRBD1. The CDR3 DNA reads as TGTGCCAGCAGCCAAGGGACAGGGACGGGCGATTGGGATGGCTACACCTTC. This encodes CASSQGTGTGDWDGYTF.